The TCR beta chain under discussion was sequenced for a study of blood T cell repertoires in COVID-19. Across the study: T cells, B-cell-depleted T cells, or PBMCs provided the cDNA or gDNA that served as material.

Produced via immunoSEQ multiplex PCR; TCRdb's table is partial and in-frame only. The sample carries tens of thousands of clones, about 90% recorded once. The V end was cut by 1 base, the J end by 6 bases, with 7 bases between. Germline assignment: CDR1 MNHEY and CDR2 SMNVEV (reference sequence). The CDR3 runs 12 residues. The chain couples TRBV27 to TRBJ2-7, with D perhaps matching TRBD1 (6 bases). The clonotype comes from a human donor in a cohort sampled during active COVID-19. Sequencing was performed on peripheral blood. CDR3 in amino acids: CASSLWGREQYF. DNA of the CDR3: TGTGCCAGCAGTTTATGGGGGCGCGAGCAGTACTTC.